This T cell receptor (beta chain) was retrieved from a study of T cell responses to AZD1222 COVID-19 vaccine. Germline V gene lookup returns CDR1 MNHEY and CDR2 SMNVEV (reference sequence). The CDR3 has 14 amino acids. V gave up 1 base and J gave up 6 bases, with 12 bases separating them. Details on this clone: Its antigen remains unknown.

Study-wide findings and caveats: Sampling that yielded the repertoires occurred only after the peak T cell response.

Assay used: immunoSEQ multiplex PCR; TCRdb lists only in-frame clones, some missing. The sample has over 150,000 clones, 80% to 90% seen once. This material consisted of peripheral blood, taken on day 0 of AZD1222 vaccination. The sequence came from an adult in good health. This chain uses TRBV27 with TRBJ1-1; D possibly corresponds to TRBD1 (5 bases). The CDR3 nucleotides are TGTGCCAGCAGTTTATGGGGCCAGGGCGCTGAAGCTTTCTTT. It encodes CASSLWGQGAEAFF.